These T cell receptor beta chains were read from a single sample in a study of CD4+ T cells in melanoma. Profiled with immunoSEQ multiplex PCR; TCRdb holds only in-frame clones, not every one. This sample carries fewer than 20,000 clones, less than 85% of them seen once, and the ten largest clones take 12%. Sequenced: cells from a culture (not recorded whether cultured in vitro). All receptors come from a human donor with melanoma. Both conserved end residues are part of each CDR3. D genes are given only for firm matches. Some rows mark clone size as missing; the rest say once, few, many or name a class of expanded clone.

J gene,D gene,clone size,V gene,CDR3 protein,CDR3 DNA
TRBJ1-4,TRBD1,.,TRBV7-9,CASSPLRGRSNEKLFF,TGTGCCAGCAGCCCTCTCAGGGGGCGGAGTAATGAAAAACTGTTTTTT
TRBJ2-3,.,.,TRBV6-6,CASLPGGSTDTQYF,TGTGCCAGCCTTCCCGGCGGAAGCACAGATACGCAGTATTTT
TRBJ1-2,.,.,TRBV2,CASSESWSYGYTF,TGTGCCAGCAGTGAAAGCTGGAGCTATGGCTACACCTTC
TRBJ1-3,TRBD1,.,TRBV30,CACPGQGTAAGNTIYF,TGTGCCTGTCCGGGACAGGGAACTGCTGCTGGAAACACCATATATTTT
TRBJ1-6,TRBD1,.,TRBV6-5,CASSDTGEVRPLHF,TGTGCCAGCAGTGACACAGGGGAAGTTAGACCCCTCCACTTT
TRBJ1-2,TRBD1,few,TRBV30,CAWTGGQVINYGYTF,TGTGCCTGGACCGGCGGACAGGTTATTAACTATGGCTACACCTTC
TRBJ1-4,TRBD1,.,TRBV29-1,CSGGDRRNEKLFF,TGCAGCGGTGGGGACAGACGTAATGAAAAACTGTTTTTT
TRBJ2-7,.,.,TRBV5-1,CASSLVGGQYEQYF,TGCGCCAGCAGCTTGGTTGGGGGGCAGTACGAGCAGTACTTC
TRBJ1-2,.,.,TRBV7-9,CASSPTGRVGYTF,TGTGCCAGCAGCCCGACTGGGAGGGTTGGCTACACCTTC
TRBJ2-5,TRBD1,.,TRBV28,CASSGRQGALETQYF,TGTGCCAGCAGTGGGCGGCAGGGGGCCCTTGAGACCCAGTACTTC
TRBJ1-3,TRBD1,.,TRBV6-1,CASSRQGFGNTIYF,TGTGCCAGCAGCCGACAGGGTTTTGGAAACACCATATATTTT
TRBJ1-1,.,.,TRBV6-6,CATSSRGNTEAFF,TGTGCCACCTCGTCGAGGGGGAACACTGAAGCTTTCTTT
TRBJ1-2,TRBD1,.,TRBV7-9,CASSPPGQGAGGGYTF,TGTGCCAGCAGCCCGCCGGGACAGGGGGCTGGGGGTGGCTACACCTTC
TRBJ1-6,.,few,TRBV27,CASGPFDTSPLHF,TGTGCCAGCGGACCTTTTGACACCTCACCCCTCCACTTT
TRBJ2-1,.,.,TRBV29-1,CSGGRTNEQFF,TGCAGCGGCGGACGGACCAATGAGCAGTTCTTC
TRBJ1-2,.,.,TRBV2,CASTTGTGNYGYTF,TGTGCCAGCACCACCGGGACCGGGAACTATGGCTACACCTTC